The 13 T cell receptor beta chains below all came from one sample that was sequenced in a study of OX40 agonist ivuxolimab in advanced cancers. Profiling relied on immunoSEQ multiplex PCR, and the TCRdb table lists in-frame clones only, not all of them. The table lists about 61,000 clones, less than 85% of them singletons, with approximately 0.57% in the top ten. The material sequenced was CD4+ or CD8+ T cells sorted from blood, taken in a trial of the OX40 agonist ivuxolimab. The receptors originated from an adult with an advanced solid tumor such as melanoma, head and neck, liver or kidney cancer.

The rearrangement links TRBV28 to TRBJ2-5, with TRBD1 matching over 10 bases. The germline V gene encodes CDR1 MDHEN and CDR2 SYDVKM. The ends lost 5 bases at V and 5 bases at J; junction bases unmatched: 5. The CDR3 runs 14 residues. CDR3 residues: CASSQRTGGETQYF. The CDR3 bases are TGTGCCAGCAGTCAGCGGACAGGGGGGGAGACCCAGTACTTC.

The V gene is TRBV6-4, the J gene TRBJ2-1, with no clear D. Trimming took 4 bases from V and 6 from J, leaving 13 bases between them. This CDR3 is built from 14 residues. Per germline, CDR1 MRHNA and CDR2 SNTAGT. CDR3 sequence reads: CASSVALGGNEQFF. In DNA, the CDR3 is TGTGCCAGCAGTGTAGCCCTGGGCGGCAATGAGCAGTTCTTC.

V and J are TRBV6-1 and TRBJ2-5; D gene unclear. CDR3 length equals 13 residues. V was cut by 7 bases and J by 3 bases, with 12 bases left in between. CDR1 and CDR2 (germline): MNHNS, SASEGT. The CDR3 region is CASMLGAEETQYF. Written as DNA, the CDR3 is TGTGCCAGCATGTTGGGTGCCGAAGAGACCCAGTACTTC.

DNA of the CDR3: TGCGCCAGCAGTTGGACAGCCAGCAGCTCCTACGAGCAGTACTTC. Translated: CASSWTASSSYEQYF. V gene TRBV5-1 combines with J gene TRBJ2-7; tentative D call: TRBD1 (6 bases). CDR1 SGHRS and CDR2 YFSETQ come from the germline V gene. This CDR3 has 15 amino acids. V shed 5 bases and J shed 0 bases, with 15 bases lying between them.

The CDR3 sequence is CASSPVSIQETQYF. CDR3 in DNA: TGTGCCAGCAGCCCCGTCTCGATTCAAGAGACCCAGTACTTC. The chain recombines TRBV11-2 with TRBJ2-5; D gene ambiguous. Germline CDR1 and CDR2: SGHAT and FQNNGV. CDR3 length: 14 residues. V lost 5 bases, J lost 2 bases, and 12 bases lay in between.

J is TRBJ2-7 and V is TRBV7-9; 9 nucleotides match TRBD1. CDR3 length: 13 residues. Per the germline V gene, CDR1 is SEHNR and CDR2 is FQNEAQ (reference sequence). The V segment lost 7 bases and the J segment 3 bases; nucleotides outside the gene matches: 4. As DNA, the CDR3 is TGTGCCAGCAACGGACAGGGGAACTACGAGCAGTACTTC. Residues: CASNGQGNYEQYF.

This chain links TRBV19 with TRBJ1-4; 7 nucleotides line up with TRBD1. The CDR3 has 16 amino acids. CDR1 is LNHDA, CDR2 SQIVND, per germline (reference sequence). V gave up 5 bases and J gave up 6 bases; unmatched junction bases: 12. The CDR3 loop is CASSPPYRGGDEKLFF. Here the CDR3 DNA reads TGTGCCAGTAGTCCTCCATACAGGGGAGGGGATGAAAAACTGTTTTTT.

V and J are TRBV6-5 and TRBJ1-6; TRBD1 agrees at 9 bases. From germline, CDR1 is MNHEY and CDR2 SVGAGI. The V and J ends lost 4 bases and 14 bases, in that order; junction bases with no gene match: 12. The CDR3 runs 15 residues. In DNA, the CDR3 is TGTGCCAGCAGTTTATCGGGACAGGGCACGGCGACCCTCCACTTT. Its protein is CASSLSGQGTATLHF.

The chain uses TRBV2 and TRBJ2-7, with D perhaps TRBD1 (6 bases). The length of the CDR3 is 14 residues. Trimming removed 10 bases at V and 2 bases at J, with 18 bases between. Germline V gene data show CDR1 as SNHLY and CDR2 as FYNNEI. The CDR3 DNA reads TGTGCCAACCAATACCGGGACAATACCTACGAGCAGTACTTC. This encodes CANQYRDNTYEQYF.

The genes are TRBV5-1 and TRBJ2-1; 9 bases match TRBD2. J was trimmed by 0 bases and V by 2 bases; bases with no gene match: 6. CDR1 and CDR2 from the germline V gene are SGHRS and YFSETQ. The length of the CDR3 is 17 residues. The CDR3: CASSLGGRDSSYNEQFF. The CDR3 coding sequence is TGCGCCAGCAGCTTAGGCGGGAGGGATAGCTCCTACAATGAGCAGTTCTTC.

The rearrangement uses TRBV5-1 and TRBJ1-2; no reliable D call. In germline, CDR1 is SGHRS, CDR2 YFSETQ. V lost 0 bases and J lost 6, with 6 bases in between. The CDR3 runs 12 residues. As DNA, the CDR3 is TGCGCCAGCAGCTTGGAAACGGATGGCTACACCTTC. Encoded protein: CASSLETDGYTF.

This chain uses TRBV18 with TRBJ2-7; TRBD2 agrees at 8 bases. CDR3 length equals 15 residues. Germline CDR1 is KGHSH and CDR2 is LQKENI. J lost 3 bases, V lost 3 bases, and 7 bases had no gene match. In DNA form, the CDR3 reads TGTGCCAGCTCACCGGGGAGTAGCGGGATCTACGAGCAGTACTTC. Its protein is CASSPGSSGIYEQYF.

The chain has TRBV7-2 and TRBJ1-1, with a weak D call TRBD1 (6 bases). The germline gives CDR1 SGHTA, CDR2 FQGNSA. This CDR3 region has 15 residues. The V gene lost 0 bases and the J gene lost 9 bases, with 17 bases spanning the gap. The CDR3 is CASSLAGGDNVKAFF. DNA for the CDR3: TGTGCCAGCAGCTTAGCGGGGGGGGACAACGTGAAAGCTTTCTTT. The whole variable domain, remainder taken from reference TRBV7-2 and TRBJ1-1, is GAGVSQSPSNKVTEKGKDVELRCDPISGHTALYWYRQSLGQGLEFLIYFQGNSAPDKSGLPSDRFSAERTGGSVSTLTIQRTQQEDSAVYLCASSLAGGDNVKAFFGQGTRLTVV.